The 19 T cell receptor beta chains reported below all come from one sample, sequenced in a study of T cells in Graves' hyperthyroidism and ophthalmopathy (dated by TCRdb to about 2019). Library prep was done by multiplex PCR. TCRdb records Illumina HiSeq 2000 as the sequencer. The TCR beta CDR3 regions were amplified from RNA transcripts. A first-round RT-PCR of the TCR CDR3 used the HTBI primer set with the Qiagen OneStep RT-PCR kit. TCRdb took the public reads, trimmed them with fastp at Q25, ran MiXCR for clone calling and kept in-frame beta chains. Rows with a matching CDR3 protein are joined into one entry that keeps the most common DNA and genes. The sample table holds about 480,000 distinct CDR3 sequences, of which around 15% were seen once. The ten top clones hold roughly 17% of the sample. The specimen sequenced was blood. These receptors were taken from a woman between 18 and 29 years old with Graves' hyperthyroidism.

This clonotype turned up a few times. The chain has TRBV5-5 and TRBJ1-5; a weak D match, TRBD1 (5 bases). The CDR3 contains 15 residues. Germline V gives CDR1 SGHKS, CDR2 YYEKEE (reference sequence). V lost 1 base and J 6 bases, leaving 14 bases between the germline ends. In nucleotides, the CDR3 is TGTGCCAGCAGCTTGCTGTGGGGCGGCGGTCAGCCCCAGCATTTT. It encodes CASSLLWGGGQPQHF.

This clonotype was counted between two and nine times. The V call is TRBV5-1, the J call TRBJ2-5, with D perhaps matching TRBD1 (6 bases). The CDR3 is 16 residues long. The germline V gene encodes CDR1 SGHRS and CDR2 YFSETQ. V gave up 1 base and J gave up 2 bases, with 15 bases separating them. CDR3 nucleotides: TGCGCCAGCAGCTTGTTGAGGGGGATTGGGCAAGAGACCCAGTACTTC. Translating it yields CASSLLRGIGQETQYF. The full variable domain, with the rest looked up from reference TRBV5-1 and TRBJ2-5, is KAGVTQTPRYLIKTRGQQVTLSCSPISGHRSVSWYQQTPGQGLQFLFEYFSETQRNKGNFPGRFSGRQFSNSRSEMNVSTLELGDSALYLCASSLLRGIGQETQYFGPGTRLLVL.

This clonotype showed up just a few times. The chain joins TRBV20-1 to TRBJ1-2; D perhaps matches TRBD1 (6 bases). Germline CDR1 reads DFQATT; CDR2 reads SNEGSKA (reference sequence). The CDR3 covers 14 residues. V lost 5 bases and J lost 6, with 19 bases in between. The CDR3 protein is CSAYQGKVEDGYTF. The CDR3 DNA follows: TGCAGTGCTTACCAGGGGAAGGTTGAGGATGGCTACACCTTC.

In this sample, this clonotype turned up many times. The rearrangement joins TRBV6-2 or TRBV6-3 to TRBJ2-2; 7 bases agree with TRBD2. Looked up from germline, CDR1 is MNHEY and CDR2 is SVGEGT. The CDR3 runs 15 residues. The junction had 9 bases not matched to a gene; V was cut back by 6 bases and J by 5 bases. The CDR3 sequence: CASRWEGTSTGELFF. The CDR3 coding sequence is TGTGCCAGCAGATGGGAGGGAACGAGTACCGGGGAGCTGTTTTTT.

This clonotype was observed at least ten times. The chain joins TRBV20-1 to TRBJ2-7; TRBD1 agrees at 10 bases. Germline V gives CDR1 DFQATT, CDR2 SNEGSKA (reference sequence). This CDR3 contains 18 residues. Unmatched junction bases numbered 16, after V lost 3 bases and J lost 2 bases. This CDR3 reads CSARAGGQGHKNTYEQYF. CDR3 sequence (DNA): TGCAGTGCTAGGGCGGGGGGACAGGGGCACAAAAACACCTACGAGCAGTACTTC.

This clonotype was seen just once. The rearrangement joins TRBV4-1 to TRBJ2-1, with D possibly matching TRBD1 (5 bases). This CDR3 is built from 19 residues. Trimming cost V 0 bases and J 4 bases, with 22 bases left between them. The germline CDR1 and CDR2 sequences are MGHRA and YSYEKL. CDR3: CASSQDWAGLRVGYNEQFF. The CDR3 nucleotides are TGCGCCAGCAGCCAAGATTGGGCAGGGCTACGCGTCGGGTACAATGAGCAGTTCTTC.

This clonotype was picked up many times. The V call is TRBV12-5, the J call TRBJ1-2, with 7 bases lining up with TRBD1. Germline CDR1 LGHNT, CDR2 FRNRAP. With 7 bases clipped from V and 5 bases from J, the junction kept 10 bases outside the gene matches. The length of the CDR3 is 14 residues. CDR3 DNA sequence: TGTGCTAGTGCTAGTGGAGGGGGCTGGTATGGCTACACCTTC. It yields the protein CASASGGGWYGYTF.

The sample holds many counts of this clonotype. The gene calls are TRBV12-3 or TRBV12-4 and TRBJ2-1; TRBD2 matches at 15 bases. The CDR3 is 19 residues long. The ends lost 5 bases at V and 7 bases at J; junction bases unmatched: 15. The CDR3 DNA follows: TGTGCCAGCAGTCGAACTCCTGGACTAGCGGGAGGGGAAGGGAATGAGCAGTTCTTC. Its translation: CASSRTPGLAGGEGNEQFF.

In this sample, this clonotype turned up many times. The chain links TRBV10-3 to TRBJ2-1, with no clear D. V lost 10 bases and J lost 3, with 13 bases in between. CDR1 is ENHRY, CDR2 SYGVKD, per germline. CDR3 length equals 13 residues. The CDR3 protein is CAKAADLYNEQFF. The CDR3 DNA sequence: TGTGCCAAGGCCGCCGATCTCTACAATGAGCAGTTCTTC.

This clonotype came up many times. The chain employs TRBV5-1 and TRBJ2-1, with D possibly matching TRBD2 (5 bases). Germline CDR1 is SGHRS and CDR2 is YFSETQ. Trimming took off 4 bases at V and 5 bases at J, with 16 bases between the two ends. The CDR3 runs to 15 residues. CDR3 nucleotides: TGCGCCAGCAGCCCTCATCTTGCCGGGAACAATGAGCAGTTCTTC. Its protein product is CASSPHLAGNNEQFF. Full variable domain (remainder filled in from reference TRBV5-1 and TRBJ2-1): KAGVTQTPRYLIKTRGQQVTLSCSPISGHRSVSWYQQTPGQGLQFLFEYFSETQRNKGNFPGRFSGRQFSNSRSEMNVSTLELGDSALYLCASSPHLAGNNEQFFGPGTRLTVL.

This chain joins TRBV7-3 and TRBJ2-1, with 13 bases identical to TRBD2. This CDR3 has 15 amino acids. Unmatched junction bases numbered 5, after V lost 4 bases and J lost 8 bases. Germline V lookup: CDR1 SGHTA, CDR2 FQGTGA. The CDR3 spells CASSSGTSGKYEQFF. CDR3 sequence (DNA): TGTGCCAGCAGCTCCGGGACTAGCGGGAAGTATGAGCAGTTCTTC.

This clonotype was observed many times. The chain has TRBV12-3 or TRBV12-4 and TRBJ1-1; the D is unclear. CDR3 size: 14 residues. Deletions cut 4 bases from V and 6 bases from J, with 15 bases between. CDR3 DNA: TGTGCCAGCAGTTCCTTAAACGGTATAGCTGAAGCTTTCTTT. Encoded protein: CASSSLNGIAEAFF.

This clonotype appeared many times. The chain combines TRBV5-6 with TRBJ2-1, with D tentatively TRBD2 (6 bases). Germline CDR1 and CDR2: SGHDT and YYEEEE. V shed 1 base and J shed 9 bases, with 14 bases lying between them. The CDR3 is 14 amino acids. The CDR3 nucleotides read TGTGCCAGCAGCTTGCGAGGAGGGGAAGGTGAGCAGTTCTTC. Protein product: CASSLRGGEGEQFF.

This clonotype was seen at least ten times. V is TRBV18 and J is TRBJ1-1, with TRBD1 matching 9 bases. V dropped 0 bases and J dropped 5; count of bases not matched to a gene: 4. CDR3 size: 15 residues. CDR1 KGHSH and CDR2 LQKENI come from the germline V gene. In DNA, the CDR3 is TGTGCCAGCTCACCACCGGGACAGGGATGGACTGAAGCTTTCTTT. Translated, it gives CASSPPGQGWTEAFF.

This clonotype was observed a handful of times. One end of the junction does not line up with germline, which may come from a read error. The V call is TRBV7-7, the J call TRBJ2-5; a weak D match, TRBD2 (5 bases). The CDR3 runs to 13 residues. Germline V gene sequence: CDR1 SSHAT, CDR2 FNYEAQ (reference sequence). The CDR3 nucleotides are TGTGCTAGCAGCGCCACTAGTAGTGAGACCCAGTACTTC. This codes for CASSATSSETQYF.

This clonotype was observed at least ten times. The rearrangement links TRBV7-6 to TRBJ2-1; TRBD1 matches 8 bases. CDR1 and CDR2 (germline): SGHVS, FNYEAQ. The CDR3 runs 16 residues. V lost 1 base and J lost 0; bases outside the gene matches: 2. This CDR3 reads CASSLGGQASYNEQFF. In nucleotides, the CDR3 is TGTGCCAGCAGCTTAGGGGGACAGGCCTCCTACAATGAGCAGTTCTTC.

This clonotype has more than one count but fewer than ten. The V call is TRBV15, the J call TRBJ2-5; a possible D gene is TRBD2 (6 bases). The germline gives CDR1 LNHNV, CDR2 YYDKDF (reference sequence). CDR3 size: 13 residues. The V and J ends lost 5 bases and 5 bases respectively, with 12 bases between them. CDR3 nucleotide sequence: TGTGCCACCAGCCCGCGGGGCTGGGAGACCCAGTACTTC. It encodes CATSPRGWETQYF.

This clonotype has ten or more counts. The chain couples TRBV11-3 to TRBJ1-1, with 8 bases fitting TRBD1. Germline V gene lookup returns CDR1 SGHNT and CDR2 YENEEA. The CDR3 covers 16 residues. The junction had 12 bases not matched to a gene; V was cut back by 5 bases and J by 4 bases. The chain's CDR3 is CASSRYLDRVGTEAFF. DNA for the CDR3: TGTGCCAGCAGCCGTTACCTGGACAGGGTGGGCACTGAAGCTTTCTTT.

This chain connects TRBV5-1 to TRBJ2-7, with 11 nucleotides matching TRBD2. Looked up from germline, CDR1 is SGHRS and CDR2 is YFSETQ. The trim removed 0 bases at V and 6 bases at J, leaving 8 bases unmatched. CDR3 length: 16 amino acids. CDR3 in amino acids: CASSLGVTSGIGEQYF. The CDR3 nucleotides read TGCGCCAGCAGCTTGGGGGTGACTAGCGGGATAGGCGAGCAGTACTTC.